Following are 22 T cell receptor beta chains from one sample sequenced in a study of cytomegalovirus exposure and HLA in healthy donors. PCR used 60 Vbeta primers and 13 Jbeta primers. TCRdb keeps only in-frame clones here, not all; method: immunoSEQ multiplex PCR. The data show approximately 140,000 clones, roughly 78% seen once. The specimen was PBMCs. These TCRs come from a man between 18 and 29 years old in good health and CMV-seropositive.

This clone was found a few times. CDR3 sequence (DNA): TGTGCCAGCAGTACCCCTAGGGGGCGCAGGGCTGAAGCTTTCTTT. Amino acids: CASSTPRGRRAEAFF. The chain uses TRBV6-5 and TRBJ1-1; 7 positions agree with TRBD1. This CDR3 has 15 residues. Germline-derived CDR1 and CDR2 are MNHEY and SVGAGI. Trimming removed 5 bases from V and 6 bases from J; junction bases left unmatched: 12.

This clone was seen once. The rearrangement uses TRBV6-1 and TRBJ2-1, with 9 bases identical to TRBD2. V trimming: 2 bases; J trimming: 7 bases; junction bases outside the gene matches: 6. This CDR3 is 15 amino acids long. The germline CDR1 and CDR2 sequences are MNHNS and SASEGT. The CDR3 coding sequence is TGTGCCAGCAGTGAACTGGGACTAGCTGTGAATGAGCAGTTCTTC. Translating it yields CASSELGLAVNEQFF.

This chain connects TRBV5-4 to TRBJ1-4; D uncertain. The ends were cut back, 4 bases at V and 4 bases at J, with 17 bases in the middle. CDR1 is SGHNT and CDR2 is YYREEE in the germline V gene (reference sequence). The CDR3 sequence is 16 residues long. The chain's CDR3 is CASSPGNRGFNEKLFF. The CDR3 nucleotides read TGTGCCAGCAGCCCGGGGAACCGGGGTTTTAATGAAAAACTGTTTTTT.

The chain couples TRBV27 to TRBJ1-5; a possible D gene is TRBD1 (5 bases). CDR3 length: 13 residues. Germline-derived CDR1 and CDR2 are MNHEY and SMNVEV (reference sequence). Trimming removed 3 bases from V and 5 bases from J, with 8 bases in between. CDR3 protein: CASSFSGDQPQHF. In DNA, the CDR3 is TGTGCCAGCAGTTTTTCGGGGGATCAGCCCCAGCATTTT.

The genes are TRBV30 and TRBJ1-5; no definite D call. With 0 bases removed from V and 10 bases from J, the gap between germline ends came to 10 bases. Germline-derived CDR1 and CDR2 are GTSNPN and SVGIG (reference sequence). The CDR3 consists of 12 residues. CDR3 in amino acids: CAWSVRAGPQHF. DNA of the CDR3: TGTGCCTGGAGTGTACGTGCGGGCCCCCAGCATTTT.

CDR3 DNA: TGTGCCTGGACGGGAGGGAGCTCCTACAATGAGCAGTTCTTC. Its translation: CAWTGGSSYNEQFF. The rearrangement uses TRBV30 and TRBJ2-1, with 8 bases matching TRBD2. The CDR3 consists of 14 residues. Losses at the gene ends were 4 bases for V and 0 bases for J; bases not matched to a gene: 2. CDR1 and CDR2 from the germline V gene are GTSNPN and SVGIG (reference sequence).

The J gene is TRBJ2-7, the V gene TRBV6-5; TRBD2 agrees at 13 bases. CDR1 is MNHEY, CDR2 SVGAGI, per germline. CDR3 size: 14 residues. The V gene end was trimmed by 5 bases and the J gene end by 7 bases; junction bases not matched to a gene: 5. The CDR3 DNA sequence: TGTGCCAGCAGTCCGGGACTAGCGGGATATGAGCAGTACTTC. Its protein is CASSPGLAGYEQYF.

The rearrangement links TRBV7-9 to TRBJ1-1; D gene unclear. V lost 5 bases and J 1 base, leaving 8 bases between the germline ends. CDR3 size: 13 residues. Germline CDR1 reads SEHNR; CDR2 reads FQNEAQ (reference sequence). CDR3 bases: TGTGCCAGCAGCCCCTCAGGGAACACTGAAGCTTTCTTT. This sequence encodes CASSPSGNTEAFF. Using reference TRBV7-9 and TRBJ1-1 for the parts outside the CDR3, the full variable domain is DTGVSQNPRHKITKRGQNVTFRCDPISEHNRLYWYRQTLGQGPEFLTYFQNEAQLEKSRLLSDRFSAERPKGSFSTLEIQRTEQGDSAMYLCASSPSGNTEAFFGQGTRLTVV.

The chain has TRBV7-2 and TRBJ2-5; perhaps TRBD2 as D (6 bases). This CDR3 spans 13 amino acids. V shed 5 bases and J shed 5 bases, with 12 bases lying between them. Germline CDR1 and CDR2: SGHTA and FQGNSA. This chain's CDR3 is CASSQEEGETQYF. Written as DNA, the CDR3 is TGTGCCAGCAGCCAAGAGGAGGGGGAGACCCAGTACTTC. The variable domain in full, completed from reference TRBV7-2 and TRBJ2-5, reads GAGVSQSPSNKVTEKGKDVELRCDPISGHTALYWYRQSLGQGLEFLIYFQGNSAPDKSGLPSDRFSAERTGGSVSTLTIQRTQQEDSAVYLCASSQEEGETQYFGPGTRLLVL.

The V call is TRBV7-2, the J call TRBJ1-2; 8 bases agree with TRBD1. With V trimmed by 9 bases and J by 3 bases, 6 bases remained unmatched. CDR1 is SGHTA, CDR2 FQGNSA, per germline. The CDR3 consists of 13 residues. The CDR3 DNA follows: TGTGCCAGTCTGGGACAGGAATACTATGGCTACACCTTC. Amino acids: CASLGQEYYGYTF. Combining the CDR3 with reference TRBV7-2 and TRBJ1-2 gives the whole variable domain GAGVSQSPSNKVTEKGKDVELRCDPISGHTALYWYRQSLGQGLEFLIYFQGNSAPDKSGLPSDRFSAERTGGSVSTLTIQRTQQEDSAVYLCASLGQEYYGYTFGSGTRLTVV.

The J gene is TRBJ2-2, the V gene TRBV6-1; a weak D match, TRBD1 (5 bases). Germline CDR1 and CDR2: MNHNS and SASEGT. The CDR3 has 13 amino acids. Deletions cut 10 bases from V and 7 bases from J, with 16 bases between. CDR3 nucleotide sequence: TGTGCCACCTCGACAGTTATTCACGGGGAGCTGTTTTTT. It encodes CATSTVIHGELFF.

Here the CDR3 DNA reads TGCGCCAGCAGGGCAGGGTTCTCCTACAATGAGCAGTTCTTC. Its translation is CASRAGFSYNEQFF. This chain connects TRBV10-1 to TRBJ2-1, with D perhaps matching TRBD1 (5 bases). The germline gives CDR1 WNHNN, CDR2 SYGVQD (reference sequence). This CDR3 is 14 amino acids long. The ends were cut back, 6 bases at V and 0 bases at J, with 9 bases in the middle.

V and J are TRBV7-2 and TRBJ1-5; D unresolved. Trimming cost V 1 base and J 4 bases, with 5 bases left between them. This CDR3 is built from 13 residues. Germline CDR1 is SGHTA and CDR2 is FQGNSA. CDR3 in amino acids: CASSLVMNQPQHF. The CDR3 DNA is TGTGCCAGCAGCTTAGTTATGAATCAGCCCCAGCATTTT.

The chain employs TRBV4-1 and TRBJ2-3; 8 bases align to TRBD1. CDR1 and CDR2 from the germline V gene are MGHRA and YSYEKL. J lost 1 base, V lost 5 bases, and 5 bases had no gene match. This CDR3 is 15 amino acids long. For the CDR3, the DNA is TGCGCCAGCAGCGCGGGACAGGATCGCACAGATACGCAGTATTTT. Protein product: CASSAGQDRTDTQYF.

This sequence joins TRBV4-1 and TRBJ2-5, with unresolved D. The V and J ends lost 3 bases and 3 bases respectively, with 5 bases between them. Germline assignment: CDR1 MGHRA and CDR2 YSYEKL. This CDR3 spans 12 amino acids. The CDR3 sequence: CASSHLEETQYF. CDR3 DNA sequence: TGCGCCAGCAGCCACCTTGAAGAGACCCAGTACTTC.

With regard to this clone: Other DNA sequences in the same sample also yield this CDR3. The rearrangement uses TRBV5-1 and TRBJ1-1; 10 bases match TRBD1. V lost 8 bases, J lost 4 bases, and 14 bases stayed unmatched. The CDR3 loop spans 16 amino acids. Germline assignment: CDR1 SGHRS and CDR2 YFSETQ. CDR3 bases: TGCGCCAGTAGCGTGGGGACAGGGGTATTGAGCACTGAAGCTTTCTTT. Translation: CASSVGTGVLSTEAFF.

This rearrangement joins TRBV28 to TRBJ1-2; 7 nucleotides agree with TRBD1. V lost 6 bases to trimming and J lost 6 bases; unmatched junction nucleotides: 16. This CDR3 has 16 residues. The germline V gene has CDR1 MDHEN and CDR2 SYDVKM. CDR3 coding DNA: TGTGCCAGCAGGAGGGGTTCGGGACAGTTGATCGATGGCTACACCTTC. Translating it yields CASRRGSGQLIDGYTF.

The chain links TRBV28 to TRBJ2-5; D not certain. V lost 3 bases and J 2 bases, leaving 10 bases between the germline ends. The CDR3 is made up of 14 amino acids. Germline CDR1 MDHEN, CDR2 SYDVKM. This CDR3 is CASSLGSRQETQYF. CDR3 nucleotide sequence: TGTGCCAGCAGTTTGGGCAGTCGGCAAGAGACCCAGTACTTC.

The chain has TRBV4-1 and TRBJ1-2; possible D gene TRBD1, 6 bases. Between the trimmed V and J ends, which lost 2 bases and 6 bases, there was a span of 13 bases. Germline V gene sequence: CDR1 MGHRA, CDR2 YSYEKL. This CDR3 is 14 amino acids long. In DNA, the CDR3 is TGCGCCAGCAGCCAATGGGGGGGGGCCAATGGCTACACCTTC. Protein sequence: CASSQWGGANGYTF.

The chain combines TRBV6-1 with TRBJ2-5; D is undetermined. The J call may be faulty, since TRBJ2-7 better matches the DNA end. The germline V gene encodes CDR1 MNHNS and CDR2 SASEGT. The CDR3 consists of 15 residues. The CDR3 region is CASSESVLNSYEQYF. CDR3 DNA sequence: TGTGCCAGCAGTGAGTCGGTCCTGAACTCCTACGAGCAGTACTTC.

CDR3 in amino acids: CASSLTGGLAGVNEQFF. In nucleotides, the CDR3 is TGTGCCAGCAGCTTAACGGGGGGACTAGCGGGCGTCAATGAGCAGTTCTTC. V usage is TRBV7-3 and J usage is TRBJ2-1, with 12 bases fitting TRBD2. Per germline, CDR1 SGHTA and CDR2 FQGTGA. The CDR3 has 17 amino acids. The junction had 6 bases not matched to a gene; V was cut back by 0 bases and J by 6 bases.

The chain has TRBV27 and TRBJ2-1, with 8 positions matching TRBD1. V shed 3 bases, J shed 4 bases, and the junction held 5 bases outside the gene matches. The CDR3 has 15 amino acids. Germline V gene sequence: CDR1 MNHEY, CDR2 SMNVEV (reference sequence). This CDR3 is CASSLTGALYNEQFF. CDR3 nucleotides: TGTGCCAGCAGTTTGACAGGGGCCTTGTACAATGAGCAGTTCTTC.